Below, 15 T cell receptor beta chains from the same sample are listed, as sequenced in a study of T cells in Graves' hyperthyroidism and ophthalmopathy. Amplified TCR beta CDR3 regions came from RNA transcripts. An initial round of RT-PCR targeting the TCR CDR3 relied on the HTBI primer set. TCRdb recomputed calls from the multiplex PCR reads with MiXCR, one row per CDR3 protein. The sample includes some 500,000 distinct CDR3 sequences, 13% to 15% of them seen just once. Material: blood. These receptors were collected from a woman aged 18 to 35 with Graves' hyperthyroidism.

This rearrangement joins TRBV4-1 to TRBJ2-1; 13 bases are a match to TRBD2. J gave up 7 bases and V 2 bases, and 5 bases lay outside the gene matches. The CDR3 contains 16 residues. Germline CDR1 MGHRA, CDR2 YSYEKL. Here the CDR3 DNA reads TGCGCCAGCAGCCAACCGGGACTAGCGGGATCGAATGAGCAGTTCTTC. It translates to CASSQPGLAGSNEQFF.

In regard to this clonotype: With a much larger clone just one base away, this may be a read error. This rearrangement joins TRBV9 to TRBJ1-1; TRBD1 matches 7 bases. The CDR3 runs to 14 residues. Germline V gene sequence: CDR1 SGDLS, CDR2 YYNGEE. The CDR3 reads CASSATGVWTEVFF. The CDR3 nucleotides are TGTGCCAGCAGCGCCACAGGGGTGTGGACTGAAGTTTTCTTT.

In DNA, the CDR3 is TGTGCCAGCAGCACCGGGACAGTAAAAGAAAAACTGTTTTTT. The encoded protein is CASSTGTVKEKLFF. This chain uses TRBV7-8 with TRBJ1-4; 7 bases map to TRBD1. There are 14 residues in the CDR3. CDR1 SGHVS and CDR2 FQNEAQ come from the germline V gene. Trimming took 5 bases from V and 8 from J; bases not matched to a gene: 8.

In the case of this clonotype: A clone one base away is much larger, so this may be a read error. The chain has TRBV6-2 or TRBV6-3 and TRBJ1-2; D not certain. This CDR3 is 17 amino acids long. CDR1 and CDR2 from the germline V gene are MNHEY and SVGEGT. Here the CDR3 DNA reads TGTGCCAACAGTTACTCCCGCCCAGACGCCTCGGGCTATGGCTACACCTTC. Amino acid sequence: CANSYSRPDASGYGYTF.

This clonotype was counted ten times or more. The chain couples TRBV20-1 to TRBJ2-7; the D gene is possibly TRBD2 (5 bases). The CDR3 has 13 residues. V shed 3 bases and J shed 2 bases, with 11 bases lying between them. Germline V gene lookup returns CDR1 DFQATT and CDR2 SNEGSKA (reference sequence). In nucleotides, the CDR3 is TGCAGTGCTAGGGACTTGGGCCCCTACGAGCAGTACTTC. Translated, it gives CSARDLGPYEQYF.

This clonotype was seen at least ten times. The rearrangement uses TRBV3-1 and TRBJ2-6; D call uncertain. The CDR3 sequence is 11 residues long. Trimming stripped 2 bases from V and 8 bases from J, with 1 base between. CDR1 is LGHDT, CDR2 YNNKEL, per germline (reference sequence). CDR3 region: CASSQTNVLTF. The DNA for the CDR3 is TGTGCCAGCAGCCAAACCAACGTCCTGACTTTC.

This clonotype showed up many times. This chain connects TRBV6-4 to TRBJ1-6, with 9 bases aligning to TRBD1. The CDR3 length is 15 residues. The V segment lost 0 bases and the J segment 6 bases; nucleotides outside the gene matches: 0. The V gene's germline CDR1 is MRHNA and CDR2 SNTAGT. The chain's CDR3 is CASSDSTGGNSPLHF. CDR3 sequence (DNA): TGTGCCAGCAGTGACTCGACAGGGGGTAATTCACCCCTCCACTTT.

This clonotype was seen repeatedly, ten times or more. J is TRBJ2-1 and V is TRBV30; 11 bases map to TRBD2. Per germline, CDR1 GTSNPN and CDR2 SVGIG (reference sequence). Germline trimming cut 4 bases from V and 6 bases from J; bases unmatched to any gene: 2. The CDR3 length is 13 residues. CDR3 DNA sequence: TGTGCCTGGACGGGACTAGCGGTCAATGAGCAGTTCTTC. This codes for CAWTGLAVNEQFF.

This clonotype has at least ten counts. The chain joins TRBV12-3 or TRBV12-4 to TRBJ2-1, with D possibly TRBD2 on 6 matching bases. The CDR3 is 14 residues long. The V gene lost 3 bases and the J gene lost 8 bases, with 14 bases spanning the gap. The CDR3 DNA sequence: TGTGCCAGCAGTTTCACGACTAGTTTTGATGAGCAGTTCTTC. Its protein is CASSFTTSFDEQFF.

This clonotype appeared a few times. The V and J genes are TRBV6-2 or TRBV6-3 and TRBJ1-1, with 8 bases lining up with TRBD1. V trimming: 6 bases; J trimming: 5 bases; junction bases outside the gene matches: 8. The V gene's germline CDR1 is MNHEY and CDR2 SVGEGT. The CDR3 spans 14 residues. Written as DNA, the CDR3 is TGTGCCAGCAGGACCACAGGGGGGTGGACTGAAGCTTTCTTT. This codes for CASRTTGGWTEAFF.

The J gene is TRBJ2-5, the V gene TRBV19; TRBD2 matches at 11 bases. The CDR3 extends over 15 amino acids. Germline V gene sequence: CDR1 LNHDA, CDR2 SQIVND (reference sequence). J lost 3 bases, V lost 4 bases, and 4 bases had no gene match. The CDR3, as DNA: TGTGCCAGTAGTACCGGGACTAGCGGAGAAGAGACCCAGTACTTC. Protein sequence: CASSTGTSGEETQYF.

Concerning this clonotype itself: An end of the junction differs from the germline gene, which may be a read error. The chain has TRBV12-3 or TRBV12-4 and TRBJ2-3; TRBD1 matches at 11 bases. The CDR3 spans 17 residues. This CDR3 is CASSLGDRGIRTDTRYF. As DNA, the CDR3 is TGTGCCAGCAGTTTAGGGGACAGGGGGATCAGGACAGATACGCGGTATTTT.

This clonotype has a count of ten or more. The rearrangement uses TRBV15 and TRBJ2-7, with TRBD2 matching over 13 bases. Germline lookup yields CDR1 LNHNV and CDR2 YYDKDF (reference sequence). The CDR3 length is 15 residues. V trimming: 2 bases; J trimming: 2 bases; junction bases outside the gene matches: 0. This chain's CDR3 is CATSRTSGRAYEQYF. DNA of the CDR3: TGTGCCACCAGCAGAACTAGCGGGAGGGCCTACGAGCAGTACTTC.

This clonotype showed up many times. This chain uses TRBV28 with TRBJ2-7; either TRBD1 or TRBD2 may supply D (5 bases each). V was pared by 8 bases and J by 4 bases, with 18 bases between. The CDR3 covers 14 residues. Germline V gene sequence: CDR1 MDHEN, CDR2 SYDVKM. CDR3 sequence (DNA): TGTGCCAGCGGGACCTCGACTGAGATTTACGAGCAGTACGTC. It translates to CASGTSTEIYEQYV.

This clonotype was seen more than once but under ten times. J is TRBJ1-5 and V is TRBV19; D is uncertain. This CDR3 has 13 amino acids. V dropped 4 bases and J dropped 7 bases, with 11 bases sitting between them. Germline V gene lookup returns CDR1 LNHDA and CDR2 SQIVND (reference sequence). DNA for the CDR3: TGTGCCAGTAGTAGACACCCCGGGCAGCCCCAGCATTTT. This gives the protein CASSRHPGQPQHF.